The source of this TCR beta chain is a study of blood T cells in healthy people across ages. Isolation recovered at least 7 million PBMCs from every sample. Whole-study findings and limits: Roughly linear declines in TCR beta diversity per million T cells occurred with age. Both naive CD4+ cell counts and diversity were greater in long-lived donors than in aged donors.

The second PCR ran about 7 to 12 cycles with a sample-barcoded 5' primer and J-beta primers. Through a template-switch adaptor with 12 random nucleotides, each cDNA molecule received a tag. One entry per CDR3 protein, called by TCRdb with MiXCR from the 5' RACE reads. The table records hundreds of thousands of distinct CDR3 sequences, 49% of them present only once. About this clonotype itself: The antigen is undetermined.

The sample consisted of blood. This TCR derives from an older woman in good health.

The CDR3 protein is CASSLLREGLYEQYF. For the CDR3, the DNA is TGTGCCAGCAGCCTTCTGAGGGAGGGCCTCTACGAGCAGTACTTC. The genes are TRBV27 and TRBJ2-7, with 7 nucleotides matching TRBD2. The J segment lost 3 bases and the V segment lost 6 bases, leaving 11 bases of the junction unmatched. From germline, CDR1 is MNHEY and CDR2 SMNVEV (reference sequence). The CDR3 length is 15 residues.